These 5 T cell receptor beta chains were sequenced from one sample in a study of Ad26.COV2.S vaccination and SARS-CoV-2 variants (dated by TCRdb to the early 2020s). Library construction relied on the immunoSEQ multiplex PCR assay. TCRdb limited this immuneACCESS table to in-frame rearrangements with V and J called. A share of clones is missing; checked studies link under half to unresolved V genes, and the rest is unexplained. This sample lists some 270,000 clones; roughly nine tenths were detected once. The top ten clones comprise just under 3% of the sample. Explained via the paper, the treatment or condition label denotes: some 20 received Ad26.COV2.S at low or high dose, single or two shots; roughly 5 received placebo; per-sample allocation not given. For vaccine and placebo recipients, the sequenced repertoires came from samples collected on day 63 after the first injection. Material: peripheral blood, obtained in a trial of Ad26.COV2.S vaccine versus placebo. These receptors originate from a person aged 18-60 years who received the Ad26.COV2.S COVID-19 vaccine or a placebo.

The chain has TRBV30 and TRBJ1-1, with a weak D call TRBD1 (6 bases). The CDR3 length is 15 residues. V was clipped by 4 bases and J by 5 bases, with 20 bases between them. Germline V gene lookup returns CDR1 GTSNPN and CDR2 SVGIG (reference sequence). CDR3 sequence reads: CAWTRGLQGSTEAFF. CDR3 DNA sequence: TGTGCCTGGACTCGAGGTTTACAGGGTTCTACTGAAGCTTTCTTT.

This clone was counted only a few times. The chain employs TRBV5-1 and TRBJ1-3; 9 nucleotides agree with TRBD1. The CDR3 is 16 residues long. With 4 bases clipped from V and 4 bases from J, the junction kept 9 bases outside the gene matches. CDR1 and CDR2 (germline): SGHRS, YFSETQ. The CDR3 DNA reads as TGCGCCAGCAGCGTGAAGGGGACAGGGTTCGGAAACACCATATATTTT. Protein sequence: CASSVKGTGFGNTIYF.

The chain links TRBV7-9 to TRBJ1-2, with 9 nucleotides matching TRBD1. Germline lookup yields CDR1 SEHNR and CDR2 FQNEAQ (reference sequence). V lost 5 bases, J lost 1 base, and 5 bases stayed unmatched. The CDR3 consists of 15 residues. The CDR3 here is CASSAQGAFNYGYTF. The CDR3 DNA sequence: TGTGCCAGCAGCGCACAGGGGGCTTTTAACTATGGCTACACCTTC.

The V call is TRBV4-3, the J call TRBJ2-1, with 12 bases identical to TRBD2. Trimming at V came to 1 base and at J to 4 bases, leaving 5 bases not matched to a gene. Germline values: CDR1 LGHNA, CDR2 YSLEER. The CDR3 length is 17 residues. The CDR3 region has the DNA TGCGCCAGCAGCCAAGGACTAGCGGGGGTCACATACAATGAGCAGTTCTTC. Amino acid sequence: CASSQGLAGVTYNEQFF.

The chain uses TRBV6-5 and TRBJ2-7, with TRBD2 matching 7 bases. J was trimmed by 1 base and V by 5 bases; bases with no gene match: 8. In germline, CDR1 is MNHEY, CDR2 SVGAGI. The CDR3 is made up of 15 amino acids. The CDR3 region has the DNA TGTGCCAGCAGTCGACCTTTGGGGGGGTCCTACGAGCAGTACTTC. Encoded protein: CASSRPLGGSYEQYF.